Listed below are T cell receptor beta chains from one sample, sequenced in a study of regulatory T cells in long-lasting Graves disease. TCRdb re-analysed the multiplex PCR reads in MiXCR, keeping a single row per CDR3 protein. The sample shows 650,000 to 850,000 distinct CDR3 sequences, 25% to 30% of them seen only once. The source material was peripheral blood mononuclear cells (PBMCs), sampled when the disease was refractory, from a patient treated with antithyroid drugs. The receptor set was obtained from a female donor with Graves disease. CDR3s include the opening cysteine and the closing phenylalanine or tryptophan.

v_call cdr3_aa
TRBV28 CASRSDTEAFF
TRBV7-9 CASSKVTGVETQYF
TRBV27 CASSSDPGTGFRYGYTF
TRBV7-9 CASSLGDTVKAFF
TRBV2 CASSEEPRSNSPLHF
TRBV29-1 CSVDGGSSYEQYF
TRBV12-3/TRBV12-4 CASSPRPINYGYTF
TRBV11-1 CASSLGPTSGANVLTF
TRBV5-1 CASSLRDPNTEAFF
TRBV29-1 CSVGATGRSYEQYF
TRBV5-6 CASTGTAQETQYF
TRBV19 CASSIAGWGPYEQYF
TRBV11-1 CASSLSRTSGPLGSEQYF
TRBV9 CASGVDGYEQYF
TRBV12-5 CASGEGQINTEAFF
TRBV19 CASSMGQPNQPQHF
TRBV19 CASSTGTGSEF
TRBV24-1 CATSEAASYGYTF